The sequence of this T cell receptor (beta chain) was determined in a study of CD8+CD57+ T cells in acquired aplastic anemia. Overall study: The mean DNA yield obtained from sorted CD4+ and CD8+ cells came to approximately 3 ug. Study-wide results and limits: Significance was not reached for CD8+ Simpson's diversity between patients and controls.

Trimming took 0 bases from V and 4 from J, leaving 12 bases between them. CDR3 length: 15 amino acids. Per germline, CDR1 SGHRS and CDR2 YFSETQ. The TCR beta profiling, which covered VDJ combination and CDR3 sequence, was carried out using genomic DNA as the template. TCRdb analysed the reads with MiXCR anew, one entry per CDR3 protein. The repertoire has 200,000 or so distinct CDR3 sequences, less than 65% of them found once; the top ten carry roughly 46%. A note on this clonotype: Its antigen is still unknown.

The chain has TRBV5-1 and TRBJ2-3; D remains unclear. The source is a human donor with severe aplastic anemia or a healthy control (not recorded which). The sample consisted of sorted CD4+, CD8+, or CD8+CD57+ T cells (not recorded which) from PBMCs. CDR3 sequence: CASSLDAFLPDTQYF. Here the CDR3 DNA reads TGCGCCAGCAGCTTGGATGCCTTCCTCCCAGATACGCAGTATTTT.